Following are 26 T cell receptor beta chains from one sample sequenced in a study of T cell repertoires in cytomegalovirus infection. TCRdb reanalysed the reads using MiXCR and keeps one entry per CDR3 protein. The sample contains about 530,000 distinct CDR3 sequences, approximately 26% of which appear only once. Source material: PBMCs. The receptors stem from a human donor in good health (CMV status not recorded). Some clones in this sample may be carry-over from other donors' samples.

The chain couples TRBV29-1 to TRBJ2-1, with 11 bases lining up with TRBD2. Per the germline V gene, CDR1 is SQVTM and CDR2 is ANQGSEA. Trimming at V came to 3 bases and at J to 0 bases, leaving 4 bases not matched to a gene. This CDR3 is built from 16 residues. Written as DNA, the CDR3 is TGCAGCGTTGACCGCGGGACTAGCGGCTCCTACAATGAGCAGTTCTTC. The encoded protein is CSVDRGTSGSYNEQFF.

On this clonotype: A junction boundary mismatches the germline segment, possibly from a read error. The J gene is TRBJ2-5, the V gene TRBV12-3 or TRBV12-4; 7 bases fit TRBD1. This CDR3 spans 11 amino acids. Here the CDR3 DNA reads TGTGCCAGCAGTCGCGGACAGGCCCACTTCTTC. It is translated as CASSRGQAHFF.

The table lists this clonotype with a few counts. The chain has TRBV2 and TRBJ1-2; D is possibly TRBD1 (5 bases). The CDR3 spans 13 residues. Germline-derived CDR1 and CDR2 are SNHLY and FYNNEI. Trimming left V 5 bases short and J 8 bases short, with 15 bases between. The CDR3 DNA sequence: TGTGCCAGCAGTCGACAGATGACTATCGGCTACACCTTC. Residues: CASSRQMTIGYTF.

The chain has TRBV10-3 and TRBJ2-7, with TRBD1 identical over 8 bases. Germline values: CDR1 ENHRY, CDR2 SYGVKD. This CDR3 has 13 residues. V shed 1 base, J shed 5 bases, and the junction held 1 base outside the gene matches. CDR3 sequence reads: CAISEYRGDEQYV. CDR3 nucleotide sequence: TGTGCCATCAGTGAGTACAGGGGGGACGAGCAGTACGTC.

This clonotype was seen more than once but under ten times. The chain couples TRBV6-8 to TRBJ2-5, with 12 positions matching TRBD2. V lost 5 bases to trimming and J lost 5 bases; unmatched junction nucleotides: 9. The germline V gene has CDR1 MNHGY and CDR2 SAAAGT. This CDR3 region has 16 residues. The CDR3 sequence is CASSTLGTSGRETQYF. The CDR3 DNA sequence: TGTGCCAGCAGTACCCTCGGGACTAGCGGGCGCGAGACCCAGTACTTC.

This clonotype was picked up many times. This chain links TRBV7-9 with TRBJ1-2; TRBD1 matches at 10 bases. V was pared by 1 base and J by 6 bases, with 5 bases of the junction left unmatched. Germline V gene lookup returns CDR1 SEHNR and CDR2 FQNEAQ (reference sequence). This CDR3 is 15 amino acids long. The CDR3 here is CASSLGWDRGDGYTF. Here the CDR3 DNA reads TGTGCCAGCAGCTTAGGATGGGACAGGGGTGATGGCTACACCTTC.

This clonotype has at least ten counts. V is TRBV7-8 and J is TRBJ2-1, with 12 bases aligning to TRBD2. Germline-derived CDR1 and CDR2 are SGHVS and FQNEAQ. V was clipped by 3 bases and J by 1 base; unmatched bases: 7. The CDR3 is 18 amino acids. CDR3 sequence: CASSFGLAGPLSYNEQFF. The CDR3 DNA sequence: TGTGCCAGCAGCTTTGGACTAGCGGGACCGCTGTCCTACAATGAGCAGTTCTTC.

CDR3 protein: CASSPTGFSYEQYV. CDR3 DNA: TGTGCCAGCAGCCCGACAGGGTTCTCCTACGAGCAGTACGTC. The J gene is TRBJ2-7, the V gene TRBV7-9; TRBD1 matches 7 bases. The J segment lost 0 bases and the V segment lost 5 bases, leaving 4 bases of the junction unmatched. This CDR3 spans 14 amino acids. From germline, CDR1 is SEHNR and CDR2 FQNEAQ (reference sequence).

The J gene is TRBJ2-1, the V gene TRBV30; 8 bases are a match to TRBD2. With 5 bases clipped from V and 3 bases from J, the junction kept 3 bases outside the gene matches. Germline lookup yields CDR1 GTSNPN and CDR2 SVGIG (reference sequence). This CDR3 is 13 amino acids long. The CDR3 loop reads CAWGGTSYNEQFF. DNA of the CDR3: TGTGCCTGGGGGGGGACTAGCTACAATGAGCAGTTCTTC.

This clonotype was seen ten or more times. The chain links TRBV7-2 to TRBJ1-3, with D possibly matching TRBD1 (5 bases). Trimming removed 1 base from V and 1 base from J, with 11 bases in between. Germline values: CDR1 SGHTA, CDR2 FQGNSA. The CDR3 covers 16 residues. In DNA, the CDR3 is TGTGCCAGCAGCTTAGAATCCCCAGGGTCTGGAAACACCATATATTTT. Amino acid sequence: CASSLESPGSGNTIYF.

The CDR3 DNA is TGTGCCAGCAGACTAGCAGGGTCTGGAAACACCATATATTTT. Its translation is CASRLAGSGNTIYF. The chain employs TRBV28 and TRBJ1-3; TRBD1 might be the D (5 bases). The ends were cut back, 6 bases at V and 1 base at J, with 10 bases in the middle. The length of the CDR3 is 14 residues. Germline CDR1 reads MDHEN; CDR2 reads SYDVKM.

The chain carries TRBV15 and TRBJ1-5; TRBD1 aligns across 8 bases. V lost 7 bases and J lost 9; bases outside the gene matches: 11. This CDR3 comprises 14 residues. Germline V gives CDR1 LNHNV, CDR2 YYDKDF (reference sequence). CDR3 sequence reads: CATTMDRASRPQHF. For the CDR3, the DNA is TGTGCCACCACCATGGACAGGGCCTCAAGGCCCCAGCATTTT.

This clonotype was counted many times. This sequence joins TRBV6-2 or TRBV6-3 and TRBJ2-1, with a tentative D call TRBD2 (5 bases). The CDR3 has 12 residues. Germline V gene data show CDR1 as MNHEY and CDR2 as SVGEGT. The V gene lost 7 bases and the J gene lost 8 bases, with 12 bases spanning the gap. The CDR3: CASTQLRDEQFF. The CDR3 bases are TGTGCCAGCACACAACTGAGGGATGAGCAGTTCTTC.

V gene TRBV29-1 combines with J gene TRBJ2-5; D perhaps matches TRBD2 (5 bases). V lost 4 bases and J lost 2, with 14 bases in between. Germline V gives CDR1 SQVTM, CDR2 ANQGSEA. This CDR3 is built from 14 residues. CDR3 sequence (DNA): TGCAGCGTTGCACTCGGGGTCCGACAAGAGACCCAGTACTTC. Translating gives CSVALGVRQETQYF. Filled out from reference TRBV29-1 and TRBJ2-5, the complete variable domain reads SAVISQKPSRDICQRGTSLTIQCQVDSQVTMMFWYRQQPGQSLTLIATANQGSEATYESGFVIDKFPISRPNLTFSTLTVSNMSPEDSSIYLCSVALGVRQETQYFGPGTRLLVL.

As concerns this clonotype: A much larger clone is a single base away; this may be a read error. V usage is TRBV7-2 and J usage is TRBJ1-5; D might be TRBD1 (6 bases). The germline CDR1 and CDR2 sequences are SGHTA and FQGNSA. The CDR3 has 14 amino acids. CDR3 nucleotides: TGTGCCGGCAGCTGGACAGATAGCAATCAGCCCCAGCATTTT. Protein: CAGSWTDSNQPQHF.

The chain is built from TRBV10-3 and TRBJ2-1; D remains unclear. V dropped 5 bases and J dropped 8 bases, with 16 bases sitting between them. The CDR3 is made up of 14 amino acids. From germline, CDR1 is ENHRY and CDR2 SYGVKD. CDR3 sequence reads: CAISFEAVTDEQFF. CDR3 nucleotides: TGTGCCATCAGTTTCGAGGCAGTGACCGATGAGCAGTTCTTC.

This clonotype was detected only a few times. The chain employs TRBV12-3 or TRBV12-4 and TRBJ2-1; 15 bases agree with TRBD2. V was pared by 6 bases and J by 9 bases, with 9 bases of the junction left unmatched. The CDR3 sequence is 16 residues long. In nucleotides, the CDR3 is TGTGCCAGCAGCTGGGGACTAGCGGGAGGTCGGGGTGAGCAGTTCTTC. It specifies CASSWGLAGGRGEQFF.

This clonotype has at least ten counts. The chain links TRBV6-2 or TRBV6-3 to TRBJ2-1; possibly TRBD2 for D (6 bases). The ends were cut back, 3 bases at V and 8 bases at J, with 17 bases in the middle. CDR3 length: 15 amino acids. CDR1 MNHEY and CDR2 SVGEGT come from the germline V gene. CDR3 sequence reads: CASSYGGGPFDEQFF. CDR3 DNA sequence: TGTGCCAGCAGTTATGGAGGAGGGCCCTTCGATGAGCAGTTCTTC.

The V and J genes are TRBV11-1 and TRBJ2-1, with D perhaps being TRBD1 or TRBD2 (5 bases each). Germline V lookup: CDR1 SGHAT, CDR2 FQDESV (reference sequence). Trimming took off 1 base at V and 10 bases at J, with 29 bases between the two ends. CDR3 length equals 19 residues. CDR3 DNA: TGTGCCAGCAGCTTAGAAGGACACGGTCTGACTTACGGCGGGTGGGAGCAGTTCTTC. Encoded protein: CASSLEGHGLTYGGWEQFF.

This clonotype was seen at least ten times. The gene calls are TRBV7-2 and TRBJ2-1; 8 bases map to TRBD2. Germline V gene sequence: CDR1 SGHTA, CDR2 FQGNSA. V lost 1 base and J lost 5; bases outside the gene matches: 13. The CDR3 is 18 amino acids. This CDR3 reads CASSLVPRLAGPHNEQFF. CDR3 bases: TGTGCCAGCAGCTTAGTCCCTCGGCTAGCGGGCCCTCACAATGAGCAGTTCTTC.

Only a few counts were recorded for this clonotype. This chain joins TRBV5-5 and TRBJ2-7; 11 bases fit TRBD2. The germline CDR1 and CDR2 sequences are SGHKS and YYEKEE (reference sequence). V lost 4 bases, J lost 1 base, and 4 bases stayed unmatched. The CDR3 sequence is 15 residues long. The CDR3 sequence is CASSLGLADSYEQYV. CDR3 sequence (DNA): TGTGCCAGCAGCCTGGGACTAGCGGATTCCTACGAGCAGTACGTC.

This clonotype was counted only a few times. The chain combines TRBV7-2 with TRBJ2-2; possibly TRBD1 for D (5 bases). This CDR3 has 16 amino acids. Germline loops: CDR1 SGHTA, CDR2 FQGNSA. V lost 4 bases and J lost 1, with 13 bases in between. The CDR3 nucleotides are TGTGCCAGCAGCTCCTACAGGAGCCTGAACACCGGGGAGCTGTTTTTT. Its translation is CASSSYRSLNTGELFF.

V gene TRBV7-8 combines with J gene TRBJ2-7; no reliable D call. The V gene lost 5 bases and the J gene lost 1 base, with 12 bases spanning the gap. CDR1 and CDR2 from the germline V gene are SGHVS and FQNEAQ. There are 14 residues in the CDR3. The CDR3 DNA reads TGTGCCAGCAGCCCAGTCCTCAGGTCCTACGAGCAGTACTTC. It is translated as CASSPVLRSYEQYF.

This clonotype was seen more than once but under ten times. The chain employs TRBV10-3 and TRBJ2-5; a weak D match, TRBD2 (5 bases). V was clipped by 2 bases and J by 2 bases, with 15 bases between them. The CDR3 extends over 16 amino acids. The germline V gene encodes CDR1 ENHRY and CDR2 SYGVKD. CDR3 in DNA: TGTGCCATCAGTGAGGATGCGAGAGGGCCGCAAGAGACCCAGTACTTC. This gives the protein CAISEDARGPQETQYF.

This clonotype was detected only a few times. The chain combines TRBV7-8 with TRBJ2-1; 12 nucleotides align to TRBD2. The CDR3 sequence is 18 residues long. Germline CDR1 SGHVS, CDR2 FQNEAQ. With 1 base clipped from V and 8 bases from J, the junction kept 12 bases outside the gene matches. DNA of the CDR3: TGTGCCAGCAGCTTAGGGACCCGACTAGCGGGAGATTCCTATGAGCAGTTCTTC. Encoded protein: CASSLGTRLAGDSYEQFF.

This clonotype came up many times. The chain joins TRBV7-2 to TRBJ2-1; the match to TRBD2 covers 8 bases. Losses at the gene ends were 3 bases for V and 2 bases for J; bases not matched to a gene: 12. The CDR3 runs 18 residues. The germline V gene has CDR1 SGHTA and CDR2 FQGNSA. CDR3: CASSFTRGGLVPYNEQFF. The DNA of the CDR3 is TGTGCCAGCAGCTTCACCCGGGGGGGGCTCGTCCCCTACAATGAGCAGTTCTTC.